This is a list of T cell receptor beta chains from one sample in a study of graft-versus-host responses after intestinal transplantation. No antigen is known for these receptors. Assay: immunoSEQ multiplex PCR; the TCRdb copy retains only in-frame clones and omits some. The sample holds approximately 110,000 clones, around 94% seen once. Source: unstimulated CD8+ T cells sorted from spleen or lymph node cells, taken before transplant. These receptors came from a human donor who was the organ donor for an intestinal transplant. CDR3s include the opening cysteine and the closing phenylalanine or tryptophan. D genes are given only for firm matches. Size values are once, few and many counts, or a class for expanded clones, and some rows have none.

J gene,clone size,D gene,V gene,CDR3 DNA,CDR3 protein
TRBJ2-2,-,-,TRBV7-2,TGTGCCAGCAGGGGGGGACTGGTGAACACCGGGGAGCTGTTTTTT,CASRGGLVNTGELFF
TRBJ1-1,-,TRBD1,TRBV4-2,TGTGCCAGCAGCCGGACAGGGCGAACTGAAGCTTTCTTT,CASSRTGRTEAFF
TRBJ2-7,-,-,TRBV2,TGTGCCAGCAGAAGGTGGGGTCCAGGGGAGGCGGTGGACGAGCAGTACTTC,CASRRWGPGEAVDEQYF
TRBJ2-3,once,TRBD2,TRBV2,TGTGCCAGCAGCGACCCTTTGGGAGGGCACGATACAGATACGCAGTATTTT,CASSDPLGGHDTDTQYF
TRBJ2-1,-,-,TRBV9,TGTGCCAGCAGCGAAGACTTGCTATCCTACAATGAGCAGTTCTTC,CASSEDLLSYNEQFF
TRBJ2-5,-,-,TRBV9,TGTGCCAGCAGCGTTCGAGGGATACAAGAGACCCAGTACTTC,CASSVRGIQETQYF
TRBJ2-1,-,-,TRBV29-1,TGCAGCGTTGAAGATCGAGCAAATGAGCAGTTCTTC,CSVEDRANEQFF
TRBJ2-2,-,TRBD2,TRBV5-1,TGCGCCAGCAGCTTCCCTCCAAGACTAGCGGGAGGCTGGGGGACCGGGGAGCTGTTTTTT,CASSFPPRLAGGWGTGELFF
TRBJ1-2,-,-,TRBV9,TGTGCCAGCAGCGAGGGGACCGGTAACTATGGCTACACCTTC,CASSEGTGNYGYTF
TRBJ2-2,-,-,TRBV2,TGTGCCAGCAGTGGGGTGAGCGGGGAGCTGTTTTTT,CASSGVSGELFF
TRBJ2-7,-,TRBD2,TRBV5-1,TGCGCCAGCAGCCCCGGACTAGCGTGGACCTACGAGCAGTACTTC,CASSPGLAWTYEQYF
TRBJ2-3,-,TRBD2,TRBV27,TGTGCCAGTGGACTAGCGACCGCAGATACGCAGTATTTT,CASGLATADTQYF
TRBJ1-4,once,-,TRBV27,TGTGCCAGCATGAAGGGACAAGCTAATGAAAAACTGTTTTTT,CASMKGQANEKLFF
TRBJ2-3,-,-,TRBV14,TGTGCCAGCAGTCCGGGGGACAGGGTGTCTAGCGGGTTCACAGATACGCAGTATTTT,CASSPGDRVSSGFTDTQYF
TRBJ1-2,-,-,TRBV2,TGTGCCAGAAACTTGGTCACGGGACCTTTCCTCTCCGAGGGCTACACCTTC,CARNLVTGPFLSEGYTF
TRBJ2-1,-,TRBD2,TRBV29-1,TGCAGCGTTCTACCTAGGACTAGCGGGAGTTTCTACAATGAGCAGTTCTTC,CSVLPRTSGSFYNEQFF
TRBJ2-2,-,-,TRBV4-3,TGCGCCAGCAGCCAAGGAGAGGGGGGGGCCGGGGAGCTGTTTTTT,CASSQGEGGAGELFF
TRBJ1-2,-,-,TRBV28,TGTGCCAGCAGCCCCCTATCGGGGTCAAACTATGGCTACACCTTC,CASSPLSGSNYGYTF
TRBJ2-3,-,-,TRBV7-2,TGTGCCAGCCCCGGACCCCTAGCAGGGGGGGAGGCAGATACGCAGTATTTT,CASPGPLAGGEADTQYF
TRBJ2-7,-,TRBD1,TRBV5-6,TGTGCCAGCAGTAGAGGGACAGGGTTCAACGAGCAGTACTTC,CASSRGTGFNEQYF
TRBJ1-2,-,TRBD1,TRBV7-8,TGTGCCAGCAGCTTGGACAGGTTAACTAACTATGGCTACACCTTC,CASSLDRLTNYGYTF
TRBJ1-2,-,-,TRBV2,TGTGCCAGCAGTGGTTGGGGACACACCACTAACTATGGCTACACCTTC,CASSGWGHTTNYGYTF
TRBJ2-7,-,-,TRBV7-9,TGTGCCAGCAGCGGCCCGGTGCGGAGGGGTGACTACGAGCAGTACTTC,CASSGPVRRGDYEQYF
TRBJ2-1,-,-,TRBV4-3,TGCGCCAGCAGCCAGGAGGGAGAGCCTTCCTACAATGAGCAGTTCTTC,CASSQEGEPSYNEQFF
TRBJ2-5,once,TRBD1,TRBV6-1,TGTGCCAGCATCCCGAGACAGGGGCGGATAGAGACCCAGTACTTC,CASIPRQGRIETQYF
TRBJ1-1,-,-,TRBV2,TGTGCCAGCAGTGAAAGGTGGGCTGAAGCTTTCTTT,CASSERWAEAFF
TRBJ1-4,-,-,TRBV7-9,TGTGCCAGCAGCTTAGAAGATTTTAATGAAAAACTGTTTTTT,CASSLEDFNEKLFF
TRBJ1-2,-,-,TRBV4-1,TGCGCCAGCAGCCAGGACCCTGAGGGCGTCTATGGCTACACCTTC,CASSQDPEGVYGYTF
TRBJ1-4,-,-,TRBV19,TGTGCCAGTAGTATTCTGAGTTTCGGGACCTTCTATAGGGGAAAACTGTTTTTT,CASSILSFGTFYRGKLFF
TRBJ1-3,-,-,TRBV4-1,TGCGCCAGCAGCCAAGAGAATGTAGGGGACCGGAACACCATATATTTT,CASSQENVGDRNTIYF
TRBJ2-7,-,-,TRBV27,TGTGCCAGCAGTTTATCCGGGACCCCCTACGAGCAGTACTTC,CASSLSGTPYEQYF
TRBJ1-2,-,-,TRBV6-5,TGTGCCAGCAGTGGCCCAGGGAGGAATGGCTACACCTTC,CASSGPGRNGYTF
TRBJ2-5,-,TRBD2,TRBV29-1,TGCAGCGTGGGGACTAGAGAGACCCAGTACTTC,CSVGTRETQYF
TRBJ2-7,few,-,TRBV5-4,TGTGCCAGCAGCTTATCTGGGAGTGCCCACGAGCAGTACTTC,CASSLSGSAHEQYF
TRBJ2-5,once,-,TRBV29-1,TGCAGCGTTGAAGGGACTAGGGGGGAAGAGACCCAGTACTTC,CSVEGTRGEETQYF
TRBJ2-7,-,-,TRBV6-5,TGTGCCAGCAGCCCGACAACAAACGAGCAGTACTTC,CASSPTTNEQYF
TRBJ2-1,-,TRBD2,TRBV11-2,TGTGCCAGCAGCTCTTACCCTAGGTCCCGGGGGGGGTGGATTGATGAGCAGTTCTTC,CASSSYPRSRGGWIDEQFF
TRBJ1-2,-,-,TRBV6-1,TGTGCCAGCAGTGAATTCTACGGGAGCCGGTCTGGCTACACCTTC,CASSEFYGSRSGYTF
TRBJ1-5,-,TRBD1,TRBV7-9,TGTGCCAGCAGCTCCGGGACAGGCAATCAGCCCCAGCATTTT,CASSSGTGNQPQHF
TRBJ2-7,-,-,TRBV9,TGTGCCAGCAGCGTAGGGGGGGATAGCTCCTACGAGCAGTACTTC,CASSVGGDSSYEQYF
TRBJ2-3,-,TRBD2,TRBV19,TGTGCCAGTAGTATCGTTGAACTAGCGGGTCCAGATACGCAGTATTTT,CASSIVELAGPDTQYF
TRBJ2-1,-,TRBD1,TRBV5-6,TGTGCCAGCAGCCTACCGGGACAGGGGTACAATGAGCAGTTCTTC,CASSLPGQGYNEQFF
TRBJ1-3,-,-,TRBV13,TGTGCCAGCAGCTTAGCAGGGGCCGGAAACACCATATATTTT,CASSLAGAGNTIYF
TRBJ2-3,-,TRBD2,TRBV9,TGTGCCAGCAGCGTAGCGGGCGGGAGTTTTGCAGATACGCAGTATTTT,CASSVAGGSFADTQYF
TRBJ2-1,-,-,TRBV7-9,TGTGCCAGCAGCTTATCGTTCCGCTCCCGAGGCTCCTACAATGAGCAGTTCTTC,CASSLSFRSRGSYNEQFF
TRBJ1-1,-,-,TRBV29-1,TGCAGCGTTCCCCGAGCCGCTGAAGCTTTCTTT,CSVPRAAEAFF